The next 27 T cell receptor beta chains were all read from a single sample in a study of beta chain features in type 1 diabetes. The study's findings and limits: The study found moderately but significantly shorter TCRB CDR3s in all four CD4+ subsets of Type 1 diabetes patients.

Their antigens remain unidentified. TCRB transcripts that were expressed got sequenced, as all of the isolated RNA had been reverse transcribed. Data came from immunoSEQ multiplex PCR; TCRdb stores just in-frame clones and leaves some out. The sample consists of roughly 350,000 clones, 9.5% to 10% of them appearing once. Input material: central memory CD4+ T cells from blood. The receptor source for this set is a man younger than 45 with type 1 diabetes.

This clone was recorded a few times. This rearrangement joins TRBV11-2 to TRBJ2-5, with 11 positions matching TRBD2. Trimming removed 2 bases from V and 4 bases from J; junction bases left unmatched: 3. The germline gives CDR1 SGHAT, CDR2 FQNNGV. The CDR3 sequence is 15 residues long. CDR3 amino acids: CASSLTSGSRETQYF. DNA for the CDR3: TGTGCCAGCAGCTTAACTAGCGGGAGTAGAGAGACCCAGTACTTC. The full variable domain, rest sourced from reference TRBV11-2 and TRBJ2-5, is EAGVAQSPRYKIIEKRQSVAFWCNPISGHATLYWYQQILGQGPKLLIQFQNNGVVDDSQLPKDRFSAERLKGVDSTLKIQPAKLEDSAVYLCASSLTSGSRETQYFGPGTRLLVL.

This chain connects TRBV6-1 to TRBJ1-6, with unresolved D. With 2 bases removed from V and 14 bases from J, the gap between germline ends came to 7 bases. Per the germline V gene, CDR1 is MNHNS and CDR2 is SASEGT. The CDR3 runs to 11 residues. As DNA, the CDR3 is TGTGCCAGCAGTGAATCGGTAACCCTCCACTTT. It encodes CASSESVTLHF.

Notes on this clone: Other DNA sequences in the same sample also yield this CDR3. This rearrangement joins TRBV20-1 to TRBJ2-5; 7 nucleotides align to TRBD1. The V gene's germline CDR1 is DFQATT and CDR2 SNEGSKA (reference sequence). The CDR3 spans 11 residues. Trimming removed 6 bases from V and 5 bases from J; junction bases left unmatched: 3. CDR3 coding DNA: TGCAGTGCCATCAGGGGGGAGACCCAGTACTTC. Translating it yields CSAIRGETQYF.

This clone was detected a few times. The chain is built from TRBV7-2 and TRBJ2-7, with 10 bases lining up with TRBD2. Unmatched junction bases numbered 7, after V lost 5 bases and J lost 0 bases. From germline, CDR1 is SGHTA and CDR2 FQGNSA. There are 16 residues in the CDR3. CDR3 residues: CASSPLKREGSYEQYF. CDR3 bases: TGTGCCAGCAGCCCTCTTAAGCGGGAGGGCTCCTACGAGCAGTACTTC.

This clone was recorded a few times. The V and J genes are TRBV5-4 and TRBJ1-3; 7 bases agree with TRBD1. The ends lost 0 bases at V and 3 bases at J; junction bases unmatched: 3. The CDR3 length is 15 residues. Germline values: CDR1 SGHNT, CDR2 YYREEE (reference sequence). Written as DNA, the CDR3 is TGTGCCAGCAGCTTGGATCAGGGGGTTGGAAACACCATATATTTT. The encoded protein is CASSLDQGVGNTIYF.

This clone was detected only a few times. This chain uses TRBV11-2 with TRBJ1-5, with 7 bases identical to TRBD1. Germline trimming cut 3 bases from V and 4 bases from J; bases unmatched to any gene: 0. Per germline, CDR1 SGHAT and CDR2 FQNNGV. CDR3 size: 13 residues. The CDR3: CASSLTGNQPQHF. CDR3 nucleotides: TGTGCCAGCAGCTTGACAGGGAATCAGCCCCAGCATTTT.

There are many counts of this clone. The chain is built from TRBV5-1 and TRBJ2-5; D tentatively fits TRBD1 or TRBD2 (5 bases each). CDR3 length: 16 residues. Deletions cut 1 base from V and 5 bases from J, with 18 bases between. Germline values: CDR1 SGHRS, CDR2 YFSETQ. In DNA, the CDR3 is TGCGCCAGCAGCTTGCATATTGGGGACGGTCAGGAGACCCAGTACTTC. This codes for CASSLHIGDGQETQYF. Supplemented by reference TRBV5-1 and TRBJ2-5, the full variable domain reads KAGVTQTPRYLIKTRGQQVTLSCSPISGHRSVSWYQQTPGQGLQFLFEYFSETQRNKGNFPGRFSGRQFSNSRSEMNVSTLELGDSALYLCASSLHIGDGQETQYFGPGTRLLVL.

This clone showed up just a few times. The rearrangement links TRBV7-3 to TRBJ2-1, with unresolved D. Trimming cost V 1 base and J 3 bases, with 10 bases left between them. Germline V CDR1 and CDR2: SGHTA, FQGTGA. The CDR3 length is 15 residues. In nucleotides, the CDR3 is TGTGCCAGCAGCTTAAGGGGAACTGGCTACAATGAGCAGTTCTTC. This encodes CASSLRGTGYNEQFF.

This clone has a handful of counts. This rearrangement joins TRBV29-1 to TRBJ2-7; TRBD1 matches at 11 bases. The length of the CDR3 is 14 residues. J was trimmed by 5 bases and V by 7 bases; bases with no gene match: 10. The germline V gene encodes CDR1 SQVTM and CDR2 ANQGSEA. CDR3 DNA sequence: TGCAGCGCCGGACGGGGACAGGGGGACCACGAGCAGTACTTC. As protein: CSAGRGQGDHEQYF.

Many counts were recorded for this clone. This chain links TRBV29-1 with TRBJ1-4; no firm D call. V was trimmed by 1 base and J by 6 bases, leaving 6 bases between them. Per the germline V gene, CDR1 is SQVTM and CDR2 is ANQGSEA. This CDR3 is built from 12 residues. CDR3 DNA: TGCAGCGTTGAAGGTGGCTATGAAAAACTGTTTTTT. Its protein product is CSVEGGYEKLFF. The full variable domain, rest sourced from reference TRBV29-1 and TRBJ1-4, is SAVISQKPSRDICQRGTSLTIQCQVDSQVTMMFWYRQQPGQSLTLIATANQGSEATYESGFVIDKFPISRPNLTFSTLTVSNMSPEDSSIYLCSVEGGYEKLFFGSGTQLSVL.

This clone came up many times. V is TRBV7-9 and J is TRBJ1-1; 9 bases line up with TRBD1. V dropped 5 bases and J dropped 10; count of bases not matched to a gene: 5. The CDR3 is 12 amino acids. Germline V gene data show CDR1 as SEHNR and CDR2 as FQNEAQ (reference sequence). This CDR3 is CASSLGQGRAFF. CDR3 bases: TGTGCCAGCAGCCTAGGACAGGGGCGAGCTTTCTTT.

This clone occurred many times. The genes are TRBV7-2 and TRBJ2-2; D ambiguous. CDR3 length: 14 residues. Germline-derived CDR1 and CDR2 are SGHTA and FQGNSA. V was shortened by 5 bases and J by 4 bases, with 11 bases between the two germline ends. The CDR3 sequence is CASSLKRLTGELFF. Here the CDR3 DNA reads TGTGCCAGCAGCCTAAAGCGACTCACCGGGGAGCTGTTTTTT. The full variable domain, with the rest looked up from reference TRBV7-2 and TRBJ2-2, is GAGVSQSPSNKVTEKGKDVELRCDPISGHTALYWYRQSLGQGLEFLIYFQGNSAPDKSGLPSDRFSAERTGGSVSTLTIQRTQQEDSAVYLCASSLKRLTGELFFGEGSRLTVL.

The chain carries TRBV11-2 and TRBJ2-4; tentatively, D is TRBD2 (5 bases). Per germline, CDR1 SGHAT and CDR2 FQNNGV. The CDR3 runs to 15 residues. The V end was cut by 1 base, the J end by 4 bases, with 11 bases between. CDR3 in DNA: TGTGCCAGCAGCTTAGCGGGGTTCTTAAAAAACATTCAGTACTTC. Its translation is CASSLAGFLKNIQYF.

Note on this clone: The DNA is left out, because the CDR3 cannot be placed on it with certainty; the CDR3 is given as TCRdb lists it. The V call is TRBV21-1, the J call TRBJ1-4. TRBV21-1 is given as a pseudogene. Inclusive of both ends, the CDR3 amounts to 16 amino acids. The CDR3 protein is CASSRLGGGQMKNCFF.

This clone was observed a few times. The chain couples TRBV19 to TRBJ2-1, with D perhaps TRBD1 or TRBD2 (6 bases each). V lost 1 base to trimming and J lost 7 bases, with 14 bases between them. This CDR3 region has 15 residues. The germline V gene has CDR1 LNHDA and CDR2 SQIVND (reference sequence). CDR3 residues: CASSIVNGGRNEQFF. CDR3 nucleotides: TGTGCCAGTAGTATAGTCAACGGGGGCCGGAATGAGCAGTTCTTC.

This chain joins TRBV6-6 and TRBJ2-7; 8 bases agree with TRBD1. Trimming at V came to 6 bases and at J to 2 bases, leaving 0 bases not matched to a gene. Germline loops: CDR1 MNHNY, CDR2 SVGAGI (reference sequence). The CDR3 extends over 12 amino acids. This CDR3 reads CASRDRAYEQYF. The CDR3 coding sequence is TGTGCCAGCAGGGACAGGGCCTACGAGCAGTACTTC.

The table lists this clone with a few counts. The CDR3 DNA follows: TGTGCCAGCAGCTCCTCCCTCACAGATACGCAGTATTTT. It codes for CASSSSLTDTQYF. This sequence joins TRBV7-3 and TRBJ2-3; D ambiguous. The germline V gene has CDR1 SGHTA and CDR2 FQGTGA. This CDR3 region has 13 residues. The V end lost 4 bases, the J end lost 2 bases, and 7 bases lay between the germline ends. Full variable domain (remainder filled in from reference TRBV7-3 and TRBJ2-3): GAGVSQTPSNKVTEKGKYVELRCDPISGHTALYWYRQSLGQGPEFLIYFQGTGAADDSGLPNDRFFAVRPEGSVSTLKIQRTERGDSAVYLCASSSSLTDTQYFGPGTRLTVL.

The CDR3 nucleotides read TGCAGTGCTTACGACAGGGATACGCAGTATTTT. This translates into CSAYDRDTQYF. The V call is TRBV20-1, the J call TRBJ2-3, with D perhaps matching TRBD1 (6 bases). The CDR3 is 11 amino acids. Germline assignment: CDR1 DFQATT and CDR2 SNEGSKA (reference sequence). Trimming shortened V by 5 bases and J by 6 bases, and 9 bases separated the two germline ends.

This clone has a handful of counts. The chain combines TRBV7-9 with TRBJ2-3; a weak D match, TRBD1 (6 bases). The V and J ends lost 5 bases and 0 bases respectively, with 15 bases between them. The CDR3 sequence is 16 residues long. Germline CDR1 SEHNR, CDR2 FQNEAQ (reference sequence). CDR3 protein: CASSVQGSSSTDTQYF. As DNA, the CDR3 is TGTGCCAGCAGCGTGCAGGGGAGTAGTAGCACAGATACGCAGTATTTT.

V is TRBV7-3 and J is TRBJ2-5, with no clear D. The CDR3 covers 13 residues. With 5 bases removed from V and 3 bases from J, the gap between germline ends came to 10 bases. Germline V lookup: CDR1 SGHTA, CDR2 FQGTGA. CDR3 sequence (DNA): TGTGCCAGCAGCGTGAGTCGGGAAGAGACCCAGTACTTC. Amino acids: CASSVSREETQYF.

V gene TRBV18 combines with J gene TRBJ2-3; D not certain. CDR3 length: 16 residues. V was trimmed by 3 bases and J by 3 bases, leaving 16 bases between them. In germline, CDR1 is KGHSH, CDR2 LQKENI. The CDR3 is CASSPSANWGTDTQYF. For the CDR3, the DNA is TGTGCCAGCTCACCGTCGGCGAACTGGGGTACAGATACGCAGTATTTT.

V usage is TRBV7-9 and J usage is TRBJ2-1; weak D call: TRBD2 (5 bases). Germline V lookup: CDR1 SEHNR, CDR2 FQNEAQ (reference sequence). The CDR3 has 15 amino acids. The V end lost 4 bases, the J end lost 1 base, and 11 bases lay between the germline ends. In DNA form, the CDR3 reads TGTGCCAGCAGCTCCGCGGGCTTATCCTACAATGAGCAGTTCTTC. This encodes CASSSAGLSYNEQFF.

This clone was found many times. The chain is built from TRBV7-2 and TRBJ2-1, with 12 bases lining up with TRBD2. Trimming at V came to 5 bases and at J to 6 bases, leaving 5 bases not matched to a gene. Germline loops: CDR1 SGHTA, CDR2 FQGNSA. The CDR3 has 15 residues. CDR3 protein: CASSLLAGGGNEQFF. The DNA of the CDR3 is TGTGCCAGCAGCCTACTAGCGGGAGGCGGCAATGAGCAGTTCTTC.

V and J are TRBV7-3 and TRBJ1-1; the D gene is possibly TRBD1 (6 bases). CDR1 and CDR2 from the germline V gene are SGHTA and FQGTGA. V was cut by 5 bases and J by 4 bases, with 11 bases left in between. CDR3 length equals 13 residues. Here the CDR3 DNA reads TGTGCCAGCAGCCCCACAGGGAGCACTGAAGCTTTCTTT. Encoded protein: CASSPTGSTEAFF.

This clone was counted ten times or more. The genes are TRBV7-9 and TRBJ2-4; TRBD1 might be the D (6 bases). Germline CDR1 and CDR2: SEHNR and FQNEAQ (reference sequence). The germline V and J ends were trimmed by 4 bases and 9 bases, with 10 bases remaining between them. The CDR3 runs 12 residues. CDR3 bases: TGTGCCAGCAGCTATCAACAGGGCATTCAGTACTTC. The encoded protein is CASSYQQGIQYF.

This clone was found a few times. This rearrangement joins TRBV7-2 to TRBJ1-1, with D unclear. The germline V gene has CDR1 SGHTA and CDR2 FQGNSA. CDR3 length equals 13 residues. Trimming removed 7 bases at V and 0 bases at J, with 9 bases between. The CDR3 region is CASTDGLNTEAFF. CDR3 bases: TGTGCCAGCACGGACGGCTTGAACACTGAAGCTTTCTTT.

This clone was counted a few times. The rearrangement links TRBV28 to TRBJ2-7; D unclear. Trimming pared 6 bases from V and 2 bases from J, leaving 14 bases between. The length of the CDR3 is 14 residues. Germline V gene lookup returns CDR1 MDHEN and CDR2 SYDVKM. The CDR3 sequence: CASSPMFPPYEQYF. CDR3 nucleotides: TGTGCCAGCAGCCCGATGTTCCCACCCTACGAGCAGTACTTC.